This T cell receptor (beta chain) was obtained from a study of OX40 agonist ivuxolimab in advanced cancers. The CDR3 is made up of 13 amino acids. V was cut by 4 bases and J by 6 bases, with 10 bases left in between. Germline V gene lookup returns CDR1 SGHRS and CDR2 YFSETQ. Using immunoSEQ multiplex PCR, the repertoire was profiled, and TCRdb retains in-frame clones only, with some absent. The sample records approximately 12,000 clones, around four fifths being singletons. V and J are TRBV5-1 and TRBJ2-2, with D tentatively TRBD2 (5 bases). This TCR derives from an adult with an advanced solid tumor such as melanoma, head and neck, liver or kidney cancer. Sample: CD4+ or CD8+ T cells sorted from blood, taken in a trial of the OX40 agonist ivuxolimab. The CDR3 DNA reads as TGCGCCAGCAGCACGGCGGGTTCCGGGGAGCTGTTTTTT. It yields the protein CASSTAGSGELFF.